The 29 T cell receptor beta chains below all came from one sample that was sequenced in a study of regulatory T cells in long-lasting Graves disease (dated by TCRdb to 2020 to 2022). The library was obtained by multiplex PCR. For sequencing, an Illumina HiSeq 4000 was employed. TCR beta libraries were built with iRepertoire HTBI primers and Arm-PCR amplification of CDR3 regions. The public reads were quality trimmed at Q25 with fastp and then assembled into clones with MiXCR by TCRdb, keeping productive beta chains. Each CDR3 protein appears once, grouped with its most common genes and DNA. The sample table shows about 530,000 distinct CDR3 sequences, and roughly a sixth are seen once. The ten largest clones represent 25% of the sample. The time point label here, explained by the study, means: newly diagnosed GD, antithyroid drugs for less than 3 months. For both TCR sequencing and RNA sequencing, RNA was extracted from PBMCs in TRIzol.

This sample also appeared in a second study, on T cells in Graves' hyperthyroidism and ophthalmopathy.

The material was peripheral blood mononuclear cells (PBMCs), obtained at new diagnosis, from a patient treated with antithyroid drugs. These receptors all come from a woman aged 40-65 years with Graves disease. Donor details come from another sample of the same person, matched by shared clones.

The rearrangement joins TRBV20-1 to TRBJ1-5, with D maybe TRBD1 (6 bases). Germline V lookup: CDR1 DFQATT, CDR2 SNEGSKA (reference sequence). V lost 5 bases and J lost 7, with 24 bases in between. The CDR3 has 16 residues. The CDR3 DNA reads TGCAGTGCTCCGGACCCTACGACAGGCGCTGGGCAGCCCCAGCATTTT. Translation gives CSAPDPTTGAGQPQHF.

There are many counts of this clonotype. The V gene is TRBV2, the J gene TRBJ2-7; D gene uncertain. Germline assignment: CDR1 SNHLY and CDR2 FYNNEI. The V end lost 10 bases, the J end lost 0 bases, and 10 bases lay between the germline ends. This CDR3 has 12 amino acids. CDR3 sequence: CATNDPSYEQYF. The CDR3 DNA is TGTGCCACCAACGACCCCTCCTACGAGCAGTACTTC. The whole variable domain, filled in from reference TRBV2 and TRBJ2-7, reads EPEVTQTPSHQVTQMGQEVILRCVPISNHLYFYWYRQILGQKVEFLVSFYNNEISEKSEIFDDQFSVERPDGSNFTLKIRSTKLEDSAMYFCATNDPSYEQYFGPGTRLTVT.

This clonotype has a count of ten or more. The rearrangement joins TRBV2 to TRBJ1-3; D remains unclear. The CDR3 is made up of 14 amino acids. Trimming cost V 8 bases and J 4 bases, with 15 bases left between them. The V gene's germline CDR1 is SNHLY and CDR2 FYNNEI. The CDR3 DNA reads TGTGCCAGCTCCAAAACCCAAGGCGGAAACACCATATATTTT. Translating gives CASSKTQGGNTIYF.

This clonotype was detected only once. The chain is built from TRBV19 and TRBJ1-4; the match to TRBD1 covers 7 bases. Germline CDR1 is LNHDA and CDR2 is SQIVND (reference sequence). V lost 5 bases, J lost 2 bases, and 8 bases stayed unmatched. The CDR3 covers 16 residues. This CDR3 is CASSPGGGPTNEKLFF. In DNA, the CDR3 is TGTGCCAGTAGTCCAGGGGGGGGACCGACTAATGAAAAACTGTTTTTT. Variable domain in full (rest from reference TRBV19 and TRBJ1-4): DGGITQSPKYLFRKEGQNVTLSCEQNLNHDAMYWYRQDPGQGLRLIYYSQIVNDFQKGDIAEGYSVSREKKESFPLTVTSAQKNPTAFYLCASSPGGGPTNEKLFFGSGTQLSVL.

Only a few counts were recorded for this clonotype. The V gene is TRBV6-1, the J gene TRBJ1-1; a possible D gene is TRBD1 (6 bases). The CDR3 extends over 14 amino acids. V gave up 4 bases and J gave up 0 bases, with 9 bases separating them. Germline CDR1 MNHNS, CDR2 SASEGT. For the CDR3, the DNA is TGTGCCAGCAGTGGACAGGTGTTGAACACTGAAGCTTTCTTT. Amino acid sequence: CASSGQVLNTEAFF.

This chain joins TRBV2 and TRBJ2-2; TRBD2 is a possible D gene (5 bases). The CDR3 has 15 amino acids. Germline values: CDR1 SNHLY, CDR2 FYNNEI. Trimming took off 3 bases at V and 4 bases at J, with 12 bases between the two ends. The CDR3 DNA reads as TGTGCCAGCAGTGACAAGCCGGCGGGCACCGGGGAGCTGTTTTTT. Residues: CASSDKPAGTGELFF.

The sample holds a few counts of this clonotype. The chain links TRBV11-2 to TRBJ2-5, with 9 bases that match TRBD1. Per germline, CDR1 SGHAT and CDR2 FQNNGV. V lost 4 bases and J lost 5; bases outside the gene matches: 11. The CDR3 runs 16 residues. Written as DNA, the CDR3 is TGTGCCAGCAGCTCCCGCCGGGACAGGGTGGAGGAGACCCAGTACTTC. Its protein product is CASSSRRDRVEETQYF.

This clonotype was detected ten times or more. The rearrangement joins TRBV7-3 to TRBJ1-1; D is possibly TRBD1 (5 bases). With 2 bases removed from V and 1 base from J, the gap between germline ends came to 8 bases. In germline, CDR1 is SGHTA, CDR2 FQGTGA. CDR3 length: 14 residues. In DNA form, the CDR3 reads TGTGCCAGCAGCTTACAGGGAGAGAACACTGAAGCTTTCTTT. It yields the protein CASSLQGENTEAFF.

This clonotype was seen only a few times. The chain couples TRBV12-3 or TRBV12-4 to TRBJ2-1, with 12 bases aligning to TRBD2. The CDR3 spans 17 residues. V shed 3 bases and J 4 bases; nucleotides not matched to a gene: 7. CDR3 nucleotides: TGTGCCAGCAGTTTCACCCGACTAGCGGGGGTGTACAATGAGCAGTTCTTC. This translates into CASSFTRLAGVYNEQFF.

The CDR3 nucleotides are TGTGCCAGCAGCTTAGCGTTGACAGGGAACTATGGCTACACCTTC. It yields the protein CASSLALTGNYGYTF. The chain has TRBV7-9 and TRBJ1-2; TRBD1 agrees at 7 bases. CDR1 is SEHNR and CDR2 is FQNEAQ in the germline V gene (reference sequence). The CDR3 totals 15 residues. Trimming cost V 0 bases and J 2 bases; bases outside gene matches: 3.

The chain uses TRBV5-6 and TRBJ1-2; a weak D match, TRBD1 (6 bases). Germline loops: CDR1 SGHDT, CDR2 YYEEEE. Trimming cost V 4 bases and J 7 bases, with 17 bases left between them. CDR3 length: 14 residues. In DNA, the CDR3 is TGTGCCAGCAGCCGGGGGGCAGGGGAGGCTGGCTACACCTTC. The encoded protein is CASSRGAGEAGYTF.

This clonotype came up many times. The chain recombines TRBV6-2 or TRBV6-3 with TRBJ2-1; the D is unclear. V was clipped by 2 bases and J by 5 bases, with 16 bases between them. CDR3 size: 16 residues. The germline gives CDR1 MNHEY, CDR2 SVGEGT. The CDR3 coding sequence is TGTGCCAGCAGTTACCTGGGCCCGTCTGTTGACAATGAGCAGTTCTTC. Protein sequence: CASSYLGPSVDNEQFF.

The sample holds a few counts of this clonotype. The chain links TRBV7-8 to TRBJ2-7, with D possibly called TRBD1 or TRBD2 (5 bases each). CDR3 length: 14 residues. Germline CDR1 and CDR2: SGHVS and FQNEAQ. V was clipped by 5 bases and J by 3 bases, with 14 bases between them. The CDR3 bases are TGTGCCAGCAGCAAACCCGGGACGCACTACGAGCAGTACTTC. It codes for CASSKPGTHYEQYF.

This clonotype was found many times. J is TRBJ1-5 and V is TRBV2; D possibly corresponds to TRBD1 (6 bases). Germline CDR1 SNHLY, CDR2 FYNNEI. The CDR3 loop spans 16 amino acids. Deletions cut 5 bases from V and 5 bases from J, with 19 bases between. DNA for the CDR3: TGTGCCAGCAGTCCAGACAGGAGACCTCAGGATCAGCCCCAGCATTTT. It encodes CASSPDRRPQDQPQHF.

This clonotype was seen ten or more times. The rearrangement uses TRBV5-1 and TRBJ1-2, with a tentative D call TRBD1 (6 bases). CDR1 is SGHRS and CDR2 is YFSETQ in the germline V gene. V dropped 1 base and J dropped 2 bases, with 15 bases sitting between them. CDR3 size: 16 residues. The CDR3 loop is CASSLPQTGKNYGYTF. CDR3 nucleotides: TGCGCCAGCAGCTTGCCCCAAACAGGGAAGAACTATGGCTACACCTTC.

This clonotype was counted at least ten times. The chain recombines TRBV10-3 with TRBJ1-1; D remains unclear. The CDR3 is made up of 15 amino acids. From germline, CDR1 is ENHRY and CDR2 SYGVKD. Trimming took 4 bases from V and 0 from J, leaving 12 bases between them. The chain's CDR3 is CAISGEKPMNTEAFF. CDR3 DNA sequence: TGTGCCATCAGTGGGGAAAAACCCATGAACACTGAAGCTTTCTTT.

This clonotype was detected many times. This chain joins TRBV2 and TRBJ1-1, with D hard to call. Germline lookup yields CDR1 SNHLY and CDR2 FYNNEI. This CDR3 has 11 amino acids. V was clipped by 6 bases and J by 3 bases, with 5 bases between them. The CDR3 bases are TGTGCCAGCAGACCCGACACTGAAGCTTTCTTT. It translates to CASRPDTEAFF.

This clonotype has ten or more counts. The J gene is TRBJ1-6, the V gene TRBV12-3 or TRBV12-4, with D unresolved. The CDR3 length is 12 residues. Trimming took off 3 bases at V and 7 bases at J, with 4 bases between the two ends. CDR3 protein: CASSFSNSPLHF. The DNA of the CDR3 is TGTGCCAGCAGTTTTTCCAATTCACCCCTCCACTTT.

The chain joins TRBV29-1 to TRBJ2-2, with TRBD1 identical over 9 bases. V trimming: 4 bases; J trimming: 5 bases; junction bases outside the gene matches: 5. Per germline, CDR1 SQVTM and CDR2 ANQGSEA. CDR3 size: 14 residues. CDR3 protein: CSVARQGGTGELFF. The CDR3 region has the DNA TGCAGCGTTGCCAGACAGGGGGGGACCGGGGAGCTGTTTTTT.

This clonotype was seen a few times. This chain links TRBV5-6 with TRBJ2-1; the D call may be TRBD1 or TRBD2 (5 bases each). V lost 0 bases, J lost 12 bases, and 7 bases lay in between. Per the germline V gene, CDR1 is SGHDT and CDR2 is YYEEEE. This CDR3 spans 11 amino acids. CDR3 region: CASSLGGRQFF. The CDR3 nucleotides read TGTGCCAGCAGCTTGGGGGGGAGGCAGTTCTTC. The full variable domain, completed using reference TRBV5-6 and TRBJ2-1, is DAGVTQSPTHLIKTRGQQVTLRCSPKSGHDTVSWYQQALGQGPQFIFQYYEEEERQRGNFPDRFSGHQFPNYSSELNVNALLLGDSALYLCASSLGGRQFFGPGTRLTVL.

This clonotype was seen at least ten times. The chain is built from TRBV24-1 and TRBJ1-1; D is undetermined. V lost 4 bases and J lost 7, with 12 bases in between. The CDR3 runs to 13 residues. Germline CDR1 KGHDR, CDR2 SFDVKD. CDR3 sequence (DNA): TGTGCCACCAGTGACCGACGGACCGGTGAAGCTTTCTTT. Encoded protein: CATSDRRTGEAFF.

Only a few counts were recorded for this clonotype. V gene TRBV19 combines with J gene TRBJ2-7, with 8 bases identical to TRBD1. CDR1 is LNHDA, CDR2 SQIVND, per germline (reference sequence). The CDR3 contains 14 residues. V gave up 3 bases and J gave up 2 bases; unmatched junction bases: 3. Here the CDR3 reads CASSMGTGTYEQYF. The CDR3 DNA follows: TGTGCCAGTAGTATGGGGACAGGAACCTACGAGCAGTACTTC.

The chain links TRBV28 to TRBJ2-5; 16 bases map to TRBD2. The germline gives CDR1 MDHEN, CDR2 SYDVKM. The CDR3 is made up of 17 amino acids. The V and J ends lost 6 bases and 5 bases, in that order; junction bases with no gene match: 9. CDR3 loop: CASSHPGTSGGAETQYF. CDR3 DNA sequence: TGTGCCAGCAGCCACCCCGGGACTAGCGGGGGGGCGGAGACCCAGTACTTC.

Many counts were recorded for this clonotype. The chain has TRBV6-1 and TRBJ2-3; D gene uncertain. The CDR3 sequence is 13 residues long. The germline V gene encodes CDR1 MNHNS and CDR2 SASEGT. With 0 bases removed from V and 4 bases from J, the gap between germline ends came to 5 bases. The CDR3 coding sequence is TGTGCCAGCAGTGAAGCGCAGGCAGATACGCAGTATTTT. Residues: CASSEAQADTQYF.

This clonotype was observed at least ten times. The rearrangement links TRBV7-8 to TRBJ2-1, with 10 positions matching TRBD2. CDR1 and CDR2 (germline): SGHVS, FQNEAQ. V lost 4 bases to trimming and J lost 6 bases; unmatched junction nucleotides: 18. There are 19 residues in the CDR3. CDR3 sequence (DNA): TGTGCCAGCAGCTCCCCGAGGTCCGTACTAGCGGGACCGGTCAATGAGCAGTTCTTC. It specifies CASSSPRSVLAGPVNEQFF.

This clonotype came up many times. The chain joins TRBV7-9 to TRBJ2-1, with 8 bases aligning to TRBD2. After removal of 5 bases from V and 2 bases from J, the junction contained 5 bases not matched to a gene. The CDR3 consists of 15 residues. CDR1 is SEHNR and CDR2 is FQNEAQ in the germline V gene (reference sequence). This chain's CDR3 is CASSPPGLAYNEQFF. CDR3 coding DNA: TGTGCCAGCAGCCCGCCGGGACTAGCCTACAATGAGCAGTTCTTC. Full variable domain (rest looked up from reference TRBV7-9 and TRBJ2-1): DTGVSQNPRHKITKRGQNVTFRCDPISEHNRLYWYRQTLGQGPEFLTYFQNEAQLEKSRLLSDRFSAERPKGSFSTLEIQRTEQGDSAMYLCASSPPGLAYNEQFFGPGTRLTVL.

This clonotype was counted ten times or more. The chain carries TRBV11-2 and TRBJ1-2, with a tentative D call TRBD1 (6 bases). This CDR3 contains 14 residues. Trimming left V 2 bases short and J 7 bases short, with 14 bases between. Germline loops: CDR1 SGHAT, CDR2 FQNNGV. The CDR3 region is CASSLIAGGSGYTF. CDR3 bases: TGTGCCAGCAGCTTAATAGCCGGGGGCTCTGGCTACACCTTC.

This clonotype occurred a few times. This sequence joins TRBV4-1 and TRBJ1-2; D gene uncertain. This CDR3 is built from 14 residues. Trimming took off 0 bases at V and 7 bases at J, with 12 bases between the two ends. Germline lookup yields CDR1 MGHRA and CDR2 YSYEKL. The CDR3 loop is CASSQESASGGYTF. CDR3 coding DNA: TGCGCCAGCAGCCAAGAGTCCGCCTCGGGTGGCTACACCTTC.

This clonotype was recorded at least ten times. V usage is TRBV7-2 and J usage is TRBJ2-5; no clear D. CDR1 SGHTA and CDR2 FQGNSA come from the germline V gene. V lost 3 bases and J lost 8, with 10 bases in between. This CDR3 is built from 12 residues. DNA for the CDR3: TGTGCCAGCAGCTTGGCTACGCACACCCAGTACTTC. Protein: CASSLATHTQYF.